These 6 T cell receptor beta chains came from one sample sequenced in a study of cytomegalovirus exposure and HLA in healthy donors. With 60 Vbeta and 13 Jbeta primers, the PCR was carried out. TCRdb's copy holds only in-frame clones and misses some; the assay was immunoSEQ multiplex PCR. The sample has around 180,000 clones; less than 75% are singletons. The sample was PBMCs. The receptors come from a girl between 10 and 17 years old in good health and CMV-seronegative.

The chain combines TRBV5-1 with TRBJ1-1; 9 bases map to TRBD1. Trimming removed 1 base from V and 7 bases from J; junction bases left unmatched: 2. The CDR3 contains 13 residues. Germline loops: CDR1 SGHRS, CDR2 YFSETQ. The CDR3 DNA reads as TGCGCCAGCAGCTTGAAGGACAGGGGTGAAGCTTTCTTT. Amino acids: CASSLKDRGEAFF.

The chain uses TRBV2 and TRBJ2-3; D may be TRBD1 (6 bases). Trimming cost V 7 bases and J 6 bases, with 11 bases left between them. This CDR3 has 12 residues. From germline, CDR1 is SNHLY and CDR2 FYNNEI. The CDR3 sequence is CASTDDRDTQYF. The CDR3 DNA follows: TGTGCCAGCACCGACGACAGGGATACGCAGTATTTT.

CDR3 protein: CASSREGGRTEAFF. The CDR3 DNA follows: TGTGCCAGCAGCCGGGAGGGGGGACGGACTGAAGCTTTCTTT. The chain links TRBV5-5 to TRBJ1-1; D perhaps matches TRBD1 (6 bases). The V gene lost 4 bases and the J gene lost 5 bases, with 15 bases spanning the gap. From germline, CDR1 is SGHKS and CDR2 YYEKEE (reference sequence). This CDR3 region has 14 residues. The full variable domain, in which reference TRBV5-5 and TRBJ1-1 provide the parts outside the CDR3, is DAGVTQSPTHLIKTRGQQVTLRCSPISGHKSVSWYQQVLGQGPQFIFQYYEKEERGRGNFPDRFSARQFPNYSSELNVNALLLGDSALYLCASSREGGRTEAFFGQGTRLTVV.

The J gene is TRBJ1-6, the V gene TRBV5-1, with D possibly matching TRBD1 (5 bases). The CDR3 totals 14 residues. V was trimmed by 0 bases and J by 7 bases, leaving 8 bases between them. In germline, CDR1 is SGHRS, CDR2 YFSETQ. In DNA form, the CDR3 reads TGCGCCAGCAGCTTGGAAGGGGTAAATTCACCCCTCCACTTT. This translates into CASSLEGVNSPLHF.

This clone was counted only a few times. This rearrangement joins TRBV5-6 to TRBJ1-5, with D possibly being TRBD1 (5 bases). Deletions cut 0 bases from V and 0 bases from J, with 10 bases between. Per the germline V gene, CDR1 is SGHDT and CDR2 is YYEEEE. The CDR3 loop spans 16 amino acids. Here the CDR3 DNA reads TGTGCCAGCAGCTTGGGGCGGGGGGGTAGCAATCAGCCCCAGCATTTT. This gives the protein CASSLGRGGSNQPQHF.

The chain combines TRBV10-1 with TRBJ2-2, with TRBD1 matching over 11 bases. Germline V gene data show CDR1 as WNHNN and CDR2 as SYGVQD (reference sequence). The J segment lost 6 bases and the V segment lost 2 bases, leaving 5 bases of the junction unmatched. The CDR3 sequence is 16 residues long. The CDR3 protein is CASSEGGQGAAGELFF. The CDR3 nucleotides are TGCGCCAGCAGTGAGGGCGGACAGGGGGCTGCCGGGGAGCTGTTTTTT.